The TCR beta chain described here comes from a study of blood T cells in healthy people across ages. A second PCR of roughly 7 to 11 cycles used a sample-barcoded 5' primer and a J-beta primer mix. In TCRdb, the 5' RACE reads were re-called with MiXCR into one record per CDR3 protein. The table includes 700,000 or so distinct CDR3 sequences, about a fifth detected once. The CDR3 consists of 18 residues. V gave up 5 bases and J gave up 4 bases, with 25 bases separating them. Germline values: CDR1 SGHVS, CDR2 FNYEAQ. This TCR came from a man aged 65-85 years in good health. The V gene is TRBV7-6, the J gene TRBJ2-3, with D possibly matching TRBD2 (5 bases). Sample: blood. The CDR3 spells CASSPGVAAKSPPDTQYF. The CDR3 DNA reads as TGTGCCAGCAGCCCCGGGGTGGCAGCAAAAAGCCCCCCAGATACGCAGTATTTT.